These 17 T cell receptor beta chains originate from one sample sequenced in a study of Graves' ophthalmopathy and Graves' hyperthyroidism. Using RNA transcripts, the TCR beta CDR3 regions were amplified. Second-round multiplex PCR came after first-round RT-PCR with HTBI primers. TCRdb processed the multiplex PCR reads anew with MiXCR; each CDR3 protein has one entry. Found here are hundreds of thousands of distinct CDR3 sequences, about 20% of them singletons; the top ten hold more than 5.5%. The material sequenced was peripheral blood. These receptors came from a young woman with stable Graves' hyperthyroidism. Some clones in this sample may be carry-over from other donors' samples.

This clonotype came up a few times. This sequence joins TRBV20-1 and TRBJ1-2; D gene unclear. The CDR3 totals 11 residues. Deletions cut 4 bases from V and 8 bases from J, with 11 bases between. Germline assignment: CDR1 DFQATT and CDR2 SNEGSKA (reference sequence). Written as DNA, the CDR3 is TGCAGTGCTATATCCAGGTGGGGCTACACCTTC. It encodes CSAISRWGYTF.

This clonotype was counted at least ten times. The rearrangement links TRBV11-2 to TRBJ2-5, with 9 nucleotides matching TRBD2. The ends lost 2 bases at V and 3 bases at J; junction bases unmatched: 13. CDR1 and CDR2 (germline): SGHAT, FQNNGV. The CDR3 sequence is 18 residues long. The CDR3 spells CASSLRREGFSGEETQYF. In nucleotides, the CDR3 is TGTGCCAGCAGCTTACGGCGGGAGGGCTTTTCTGGGGAAGAGACCCAGTACTTC. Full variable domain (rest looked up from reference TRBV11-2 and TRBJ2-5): EAGVAQSPRYKIIEKRQSVAFWCNPISGHATLYWYQQILGQGPKLLIQFQNNGVVDDSQLPKDRFSAERLKGVDSTLKIQPAKLEDSAVYLCASSLRREGFSGEETQYFGPGTRLLVL.

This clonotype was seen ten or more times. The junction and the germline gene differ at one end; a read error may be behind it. The CDR3 loop reads CATSRELRETQHF. For the CDR3, the DNA is TGTGCCACCAGCAGAGAACTAAGAGAGACCCAGCACTTC. This chain joins TRBV15 and TRBJ2-5, with unresolved D. The length of the CDR3 is 13 residues. Germline-derived CDR1 and CDR2 are LNHNV and YYDKDF (reference sequence).

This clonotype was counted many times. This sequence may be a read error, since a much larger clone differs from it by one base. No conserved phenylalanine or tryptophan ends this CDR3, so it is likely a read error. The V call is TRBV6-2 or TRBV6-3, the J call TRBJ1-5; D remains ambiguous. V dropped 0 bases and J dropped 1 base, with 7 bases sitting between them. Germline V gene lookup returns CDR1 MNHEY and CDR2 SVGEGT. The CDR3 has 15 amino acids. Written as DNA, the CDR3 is TGTGCCAGCAGTTACTCAGTAGGGAGCAATCAGCCCCAGCATCTT. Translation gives CASSYSVGSNQPQHL.

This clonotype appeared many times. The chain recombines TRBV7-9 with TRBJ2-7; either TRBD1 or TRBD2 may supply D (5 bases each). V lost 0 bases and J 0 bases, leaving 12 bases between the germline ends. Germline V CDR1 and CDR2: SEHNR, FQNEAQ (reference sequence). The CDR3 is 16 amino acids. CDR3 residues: CASSLARAGSSYEQYF. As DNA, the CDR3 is TGTGCCAGCAGCTTAGCGAGAGCAGGGAGCTCCTACGAGCAGTACTTC.

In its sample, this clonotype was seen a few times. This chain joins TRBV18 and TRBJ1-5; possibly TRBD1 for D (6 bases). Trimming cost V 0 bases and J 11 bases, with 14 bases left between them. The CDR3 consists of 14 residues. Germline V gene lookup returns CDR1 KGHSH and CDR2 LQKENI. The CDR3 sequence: CASSPPGARDSQHF. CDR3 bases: TGTGCCAGCTCACCACCGGGGGCCCGCGATTCCCAGCATTTT.

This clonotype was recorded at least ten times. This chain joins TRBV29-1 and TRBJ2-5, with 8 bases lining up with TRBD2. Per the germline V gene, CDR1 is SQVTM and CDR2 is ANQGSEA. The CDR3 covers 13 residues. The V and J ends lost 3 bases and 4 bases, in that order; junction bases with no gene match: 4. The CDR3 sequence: CSVERGAGETQYF. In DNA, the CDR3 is TGCAGCGTTGAGCGGGGGGCGGGAGAGACCCAGTACTTC.

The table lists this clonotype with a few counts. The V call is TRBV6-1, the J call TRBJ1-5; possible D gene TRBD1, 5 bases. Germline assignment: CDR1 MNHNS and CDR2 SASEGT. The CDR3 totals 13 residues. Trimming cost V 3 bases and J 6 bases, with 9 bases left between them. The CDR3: CASSDRDGQPQHF. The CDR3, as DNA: TGTGCCAGCAGTGACAGGGATGGTCAGCCCCAGCATTTT.

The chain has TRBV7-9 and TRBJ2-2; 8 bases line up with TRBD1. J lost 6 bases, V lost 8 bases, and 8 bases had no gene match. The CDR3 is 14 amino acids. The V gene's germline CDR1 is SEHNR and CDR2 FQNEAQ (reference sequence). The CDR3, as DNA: TGTGCCAGCGGCCGGGACAGGAGTTCCGGGGAGCTGTTTTTT. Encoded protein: CASGRDRSSGELFF.

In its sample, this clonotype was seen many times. Here the CDR3 DNA reads TGCAGTGCTAGTGCGGGGAGAATTGCCTATGGCTACACCTTC. This gives the protein CSASAGRIAYGYTF. The chain employs TRBV20-1 and TRBJ1-2; D gene ambiguous. Per germline, CDR1 DFQATT and CDR2 SNEGSKA (reference sequence). V was cut by 3 bases and J by 4 bases, with 15 bases left in between. The CDR3 has 14 residues.

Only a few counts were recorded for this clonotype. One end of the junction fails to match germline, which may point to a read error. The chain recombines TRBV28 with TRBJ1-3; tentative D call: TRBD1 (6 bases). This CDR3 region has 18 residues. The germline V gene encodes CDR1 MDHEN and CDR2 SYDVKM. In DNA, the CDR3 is TGTGCCATCAGTTCTCGTTGGGGGTCAGGGGAAAATGGAAACACCATATATTTT. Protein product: CAISSRWGSGENGNTIYF.

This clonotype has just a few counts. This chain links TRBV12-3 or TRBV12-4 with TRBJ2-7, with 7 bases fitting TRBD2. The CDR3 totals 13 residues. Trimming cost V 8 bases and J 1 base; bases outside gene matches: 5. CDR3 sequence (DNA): TGTGCCAGCGCCGCCGGGGGGTCCTACGAGCAGTACTTC. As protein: CASAAGGSYEQYF.

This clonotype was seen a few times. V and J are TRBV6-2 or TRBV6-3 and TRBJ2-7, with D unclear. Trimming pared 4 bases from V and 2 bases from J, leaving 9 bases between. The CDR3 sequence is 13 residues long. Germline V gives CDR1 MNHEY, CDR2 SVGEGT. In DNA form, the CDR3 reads TGTGCCAGCAGTTGGCCCGGAACCTACGAGCAGTACTTC. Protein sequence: CASSWPGTYEQYF.

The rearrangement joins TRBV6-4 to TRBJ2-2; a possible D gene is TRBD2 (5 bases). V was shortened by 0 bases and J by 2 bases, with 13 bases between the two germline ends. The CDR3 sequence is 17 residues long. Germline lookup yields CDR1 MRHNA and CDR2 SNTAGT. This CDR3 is CASSDSGLAGNTGELFF. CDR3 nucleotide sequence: TGTGCCAGCAGTGACTCAGGTCTAGCTGGAAACACCGGGGAGCTGTTTTTT.

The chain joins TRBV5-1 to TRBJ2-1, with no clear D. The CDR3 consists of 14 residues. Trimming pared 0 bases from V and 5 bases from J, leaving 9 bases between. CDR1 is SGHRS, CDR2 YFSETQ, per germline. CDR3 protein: CASSLGVADNEQFF. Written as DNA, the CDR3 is TGCGCCAGCAGCTTGGGAGTGGCAGACAATGAGCAGTTCTTC.

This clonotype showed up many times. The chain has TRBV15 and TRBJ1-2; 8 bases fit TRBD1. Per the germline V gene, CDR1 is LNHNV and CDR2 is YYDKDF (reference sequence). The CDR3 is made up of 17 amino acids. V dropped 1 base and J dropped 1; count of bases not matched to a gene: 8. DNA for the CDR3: TGTGCCACCAGCAGAGTCGCCACAGGGGGATTTAACTATGGCTACACCTTC. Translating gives CATSRVATGGFNYGYTF.

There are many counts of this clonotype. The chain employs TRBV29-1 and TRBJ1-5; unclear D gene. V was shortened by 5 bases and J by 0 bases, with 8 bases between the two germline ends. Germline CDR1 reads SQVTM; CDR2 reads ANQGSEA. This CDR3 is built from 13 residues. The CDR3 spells CSVSHNSNQPQHF. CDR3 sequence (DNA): TGCAGCGTTTCACACAATAGCAATCAGCCCCAGCATTTT.